The 17 T cell receptor beta chains reported below all come from one sample, sequenced in a study of blood T cell repertoires in COVID-19 (dated by TCRdb to about 2020). The library came from the immunoSEQ multiplex PCR assay. Sourced from immuneACCESS, this table was stored by TCRdb with only in-frame sequences that have V and J called. A share of the clones is absent; for the studies checked, an unresolved V gene accounts for under half, and the remainder has no known explanation. A total of 100,000 to 150,000 clones appear in this sample, about nine tenths of them only once. About an eighth of the sample rests with the top ten. The source material was peripheral blood. These TCRs come from a woman in her 70s with COVID-19, enrolled during active disease.

The V call is TRBV5-1, the J call TRBJ2-1; a possible D gene is TRBD1 (6 bases). The CDR3 consists of 16 residues. V lost 0 bases to trimming and J lost 2 bases, with 12 bases between them. Per germline, CDR1 SGHRS and CDR2 YFSETQ. The CDR3 coding sequence is TGCGCCAGCAGCTTGGTGTCAGGGGCTGCCTACAATGAGCAGTTCTTC. The encoded protein is CASSLVSGAAYNEQFF. The full variable domain, with the rest looked up from reference TRBV5-1 and TRBJ2-1, is KAGVTQTPRYLIKTRGQQVTLSCSPISGHRSVSWYQQTPGQGLQFLFEYFSETQRNKGNFPGRFSGRQFSNSRSEMNVSTLELGDSALYLCASSLVSGAAYNEQFFGPGTRLTVL.

V gene TRBV4-1 combines with J gene TRBJ2-7; TRBD1 is a possible D gene (6 bases). This CDR3 contains 16 residues. Trimming shortened V by 1 base and J by 0 bases, and 13 bases separated the two germline ends. CDR1 MGHRA and CDR2 YSYEKL come from the germline V gene. The CDR3 DNA reads as TGCGCCAGCAGCCAAGCTCTAGACAGGACCTCCTACGAGCAGTACTTC. Protein: CASSQALDRTSYEQYF.

The chain combines TRBV15 with TRBJ2-7; the match to TRBD1 covers 8 bases. Germline loops: CDR1 LNHNV, CDR2 YYDKDF (reference sequence). J was trimmed by 3 bases and V by 0 bases; bases with no gene match: 7. The CDR3 is 16 amino acids. CDR3 amino acids: CATSRDQQGDYYEQYF. In nucleotides, the CDR3 is TGTGCCACCAGCAGAGATCAACAGGGGGATTACTACGAGCAGTACTTC.

In this sample, this clone turned up once. This CDR3 reads CASSLGDMPPYNSPLHF. The CDR3 DNA reads TGTGCCAGCAGCTTGGGAGACATGCCCCCCTATAATTCACCCCTCCACTTT. V and J are TRBV5-5 and TRBJ1-6; D is unresolved. Germline CDR1 and CDR2: SGHKS and YYEKEE (reference sequence). The CDR3 extends over 17 amino acids. The V end lost 0 bases, the J end lost 2 bases, and 12 bases lay between the germline ends.

The chain carries TRBV11-2 and TRBJ1-3, with 7 bases fitting TRBD1. V dropped 6 bases and J dropped 0; count of bases not matched to a gene: 2. CDR1 is SGHAT, CDR2 FQNNGV, per germline. The CDR3 is 14 residues long. The CDR3 sequence: CASRGQLSGNTIYF. DNA for the CDR3: TGTGCCAGCAGGGGACAGCTCTCTGGAAACACCATATATTTT.

V gene TRBV5-1 combines with J gene TRBJ2-5; the match to TRBD2 covers 14 bases. The CDR3 has 16 residues. Germline CDR1 SGHRS, CDR2 YFSETQ. Trimming cost V 4 bases and J 5 bases; bases outside gene matches: 7. The CDR3 sequence: CASSGTTSGGAETQYF. The CDR3 DNA reads TGCGCCAGCAGCGGGACGACTAGCGGGGGGGCTGAGACCCAGTACTTC. Supplemented by reference TRBV5-1 and TRBJ2-5, the full variable domain reads KAGVTQTPRYLIKTRGQQVTLSCSPISGHRSVSWYQQTPGQGLQFLFEYFSETQRNKGNFPGRFSGRQFSNSRSEMNVSTLELGDSALYLCASSGTTSGGAETQYFGPGTRLLVL.

This chain's CDR3 is CASSKPRGPGDEQYF. CDR3 coding DNA: TGTGCCAGCAGTAAACCTAGGGGCCCGGGGGACGAGCAGTACTTC. The V call is TRBV6-1, the J call TRBJ2-7; the D gene is possibly TRBD2 (6 bases). Germline-derived CDR1 and CDR2 are MNHNS and SASEGT. Trimming took off 5 bases at V and 5 bases at J, with 19 bases between the two ends. This CDR3 is 15 amino acids long.

This sequence joins TRBV3-1 (or the pseudogene TRBV3-2) and TRBJ2-7, with a tentative D call TRBD1 (6 bases). Germline-derived CDR1 and CDR2 are LGHDT and YNNKEL (reference sequence). V lost 2 bases to trimming and J lost 2 bases, with 13 bases between them. CDR3 length: 15 residues. CDR3 bases: TGTGCCAGCAGCCAAACCCCACAGGGAACCTACGAGCAGTACTTC. Its protein product is CASSQTPQGTYEQYF.

This clone was recorded once. The J gene is TRBJ2-1, the V gene TRBV9; 9 bases map to TRBD1. The junction had 10 bases not matched to a gene; V was cut back by 0 bases and J by 3 bases. Per the germline V gene, CDR1 is SGDLS and CDR2 is YYNGEE. The CDR3 is made up of 18 amino acids. CDR3 sequence: CASSVDQEGQGHYNEQFF. The CDR3, as DNA: TGTGCCAGCAGCGTAGATCAGGAGGGACAGGGCCACTACAATGAGCAGTTCTTC.

The gene calls are TRBV19 and TRBJ1-2; TRBD1 matches at 7 bases. Germline V gives CDR1 LNHDA, CDR2 SQIVND (reference sequence). The CDR3 is 15 amino acids. V dropped 7 bases and J dropped 4; count of bases not matched to a gene: 12. For the CDR3, the DNA is TGTGCCAGTAAGGAAGGGAAGGGGGCCTCCTATGGCTACACCTTC. Translated: CASKEGKGASYGYTF.

This clone occurred a few times. This sequence joins TRBV30 and TRBJ2-1; 7 bases match TRBD1. The ends lost 1 base at V and 6 bases at J; junction bases unmatched: 6. The germline V gene encodes CDR1 GTSNPN and CDR2 SVGIG (reference sequence). This CDR3 has 14 amino acids. CDR3 loop: CAWSGVTGINEQFF. The CDR3 nucleotides read TGTGCCTGGAGTGGGGTGACAGGGATCAATGAGCAGTTCTTC.

The V and J genes are TRBV19 and TRBJ2-5; 15 nucleotides match TRBD2. The germline CDR1 and CDR2 sequences are LNHDA and SQIVND (reference sequence). Germline trimming cut 3 bases from V and 0 bases from J; bases unmatched to any gene: 8. The CDR3 extends over 19 amino acids. The CDR3 DNA sequence: TGTGCCAGTAGTATTGGACTAGCGGGGGGGATTCCGTACCAAGAGACCCAGTACTTC. It translates to CASSIGLAGGIPYQETQYF.

V usage is TRBV6-5 and J usage is TRBJ1-1; 9 nucleotides line up with TRBD1. Per germline, CDR1 MNHEY and CDR2 SVGAGI. With V trimmed by 6 bases and J by 3 bases, 5 bases remained unmatched. This CDR3 comprises 14 residues. The CDR3 here is CASRDRGGDTEAFF. For the CDR3, the DNA is TGTGCCAGCAGGGACAGGGGCGGAGACACTGAAGCTTTCTTT.

This clone was seen a single time. The chain employs TRBV5-6 and TRBJ2-5; D is possibly TRBD2 (6 bases). Trimming took off 4 bases at V and 7 bases at J, with 20 bases between the two ends. Germline CDR1 SGHDT, CDR2 YYEEEE. CDR3 length: 15 amino acids. The CDR3 loop is CASSNSRDSWVTQYF. CDR3 in DNA: TGTGCCAGCAGCAACAGCCGGGACTCCTGGGTGACCCAGTACTTC. The full variable domain, completed using reference TRBV5-6 and TRBJ2-5, is DAGVTQSPTHLIKTRGQQVTLRCSPKSGHDTVSWYQQALGQGPQFIFQYYEEEERQRGNFPDRFSGHQFPNYSSELNVNALLLGDSALYLCASSNSRDSWVTQYFGPGTRLLVL.

The chain's CDR3 is CATSHHRDTGELFF. As DNA, the CDR3 is TGTGCCACCAGCCATCACAGGGACACCGGGGAGCTGTTTTTT. This chain joins TRBV24-1 and TRBJ2-2, with a tentative D call TRBD1 (6 bases). Trimming cost V 7 bases and J 3 bases, with 11 bases left between them. The CDR3 is 14 amino acids. The germline gives CDR1 KGHDR, CDR2 SFDVKD.

The CDR3 DNA sequence: TGTGCCAGCAGCACCCGACAAGGAGGGATATATTTT. It specifies CASSTRQGGIYF. The chain recombines TRBV3-1 (or the pseudogene TRBV3-2) with TRBJ1-3; no definite D call. There are 12 residues in the CDR3. Germline CDR1 is LGHDT and CDR2 is YNNKEL (reference sequence). V was shortened by 5 bases and J by 13 bases, with 15 bases between the two germline ends.

The J gene is TRBJ2-7, the V gene TRBV5-1; the D is unclear. Germline CDR1 SGHRS, CDR2 YFSETQ. There are 13 residues in the CDR3. V was clipped by 0 bases and J by 2 bases, with 6 bases between them. DNA of the CDR3: TGCGCCAGCAGCTTGGAAGGAGCCTACGAGCAGTACTTC. Protein: CASSLEGAYEQYF.